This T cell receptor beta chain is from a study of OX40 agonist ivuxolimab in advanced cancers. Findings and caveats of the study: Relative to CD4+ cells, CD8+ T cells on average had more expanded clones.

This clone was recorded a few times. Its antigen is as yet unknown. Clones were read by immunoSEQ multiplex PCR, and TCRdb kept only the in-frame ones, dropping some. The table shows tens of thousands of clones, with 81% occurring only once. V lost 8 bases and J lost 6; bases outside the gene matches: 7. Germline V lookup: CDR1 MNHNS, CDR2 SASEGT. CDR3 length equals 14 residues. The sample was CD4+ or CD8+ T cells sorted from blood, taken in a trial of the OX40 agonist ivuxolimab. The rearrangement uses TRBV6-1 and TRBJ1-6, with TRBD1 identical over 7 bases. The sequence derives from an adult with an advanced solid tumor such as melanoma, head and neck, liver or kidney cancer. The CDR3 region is CASAGWDSNSPLHF. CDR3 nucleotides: TGTGCCAGCGCCGGGTGGGACAGTAATTCACCCCTCCACTTT.